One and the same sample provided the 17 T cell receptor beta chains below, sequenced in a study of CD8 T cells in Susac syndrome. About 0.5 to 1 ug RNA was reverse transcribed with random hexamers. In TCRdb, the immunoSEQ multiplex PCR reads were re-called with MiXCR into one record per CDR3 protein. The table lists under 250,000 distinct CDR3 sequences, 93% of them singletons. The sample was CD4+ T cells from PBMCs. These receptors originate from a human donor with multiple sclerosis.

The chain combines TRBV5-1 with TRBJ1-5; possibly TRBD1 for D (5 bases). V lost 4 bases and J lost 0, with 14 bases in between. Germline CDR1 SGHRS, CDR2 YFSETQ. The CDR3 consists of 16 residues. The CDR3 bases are TGCGCCAGCAGCCCCGGGGACGGATCTAGCAATCAGCCCCAGCATTTT. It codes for CASSPGDGSSNQPQHF.

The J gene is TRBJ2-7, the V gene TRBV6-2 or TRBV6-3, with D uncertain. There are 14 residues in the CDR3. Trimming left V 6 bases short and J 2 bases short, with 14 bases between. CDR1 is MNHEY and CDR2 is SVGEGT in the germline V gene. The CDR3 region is CASSSDATTYEQYF. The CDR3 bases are TGTGCCAGCAGCTCGGACGCAACTACCTACGAGCAGTACTTC.

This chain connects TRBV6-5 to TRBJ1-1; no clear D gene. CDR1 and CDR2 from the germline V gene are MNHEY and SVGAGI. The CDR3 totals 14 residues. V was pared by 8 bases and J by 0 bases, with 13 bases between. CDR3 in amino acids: CASLETVLNTEAFF. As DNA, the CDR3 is TGTGCCAGCTTGGAAACAGTGTTGAACACTGAAGCTTTCTTT.

CDR3 bases: TGTGCCAGCAGCCAGGGCAGGGGGTTTGAAGCTTTCTTT. As protein: CASSQGRGFEAFF. The chain joins TRBV14 to TRBJ1-1, with 7 bases fitting TRBD1. The CDR3 covers 13 residues. Germline trimming cut 3 bases from V and 7 bases from J; bases unmatched to any gene: 5. Germline CDR1 reads SGHDN; CDR2 reads FVKESK. Full variable domain (outside the CDR3, taken from reference TRBV14 and TRBJ1-1): EAGVTQFPSHSVIEKGQTVTLRCDPISGHDNLYWYRRVMGKEIKFLLHFVKESKQDESGMPNNRFLAERTGGTYSTLKVQPAELEDSGVYFCASSQGRGFEAFFGQGTRLTVV.

The CDR3 nucleotides are TGTGCCAGCAGCAGGATTGGCCAGCGGGGATCCCCCCGGTACAATGAGCAGTTCTTC. It specifies CASSRIGQRGSPRYNEQFF. This chain uses TRBV11-2 with TRBJ2-1; TRBD2 matches 7 bases. The ends lost 5 bases at V and 4 bases at J; junction bases unmatched: 20. CDR1 is SGHAT, CDR2 FQNNGV, per germline. The CDR3 consists of 19 residues.

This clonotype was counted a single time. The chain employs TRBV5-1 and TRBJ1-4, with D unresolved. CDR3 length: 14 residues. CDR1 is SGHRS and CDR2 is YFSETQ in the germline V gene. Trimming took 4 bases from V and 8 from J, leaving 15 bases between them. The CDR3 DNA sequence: TGCGCCAGCAGCCGCTCGGGCGGGCAAGAAAAACTGTTTTTT. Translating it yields CASSRSGGQEKLFF. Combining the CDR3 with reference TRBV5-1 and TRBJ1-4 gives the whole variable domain KAGVTQTPRYLIKTRGQQVTLSCSPISGHRSVSWYQQTPGQGLQFLFEYFSETQRNKGNFPGRFSGRQFSNSRSEMNVSTLELGDSALYLCASSRSGGQEKLFFGSGTQLSVL.

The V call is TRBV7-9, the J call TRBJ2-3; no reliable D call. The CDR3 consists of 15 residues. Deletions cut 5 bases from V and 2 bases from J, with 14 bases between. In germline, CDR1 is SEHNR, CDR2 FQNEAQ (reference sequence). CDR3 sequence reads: CASSPRAGSTDTQYF. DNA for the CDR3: TGTGCCAGCAGCCCTCGAGCCGGGTCCACAGATACGCAGTATTTT.

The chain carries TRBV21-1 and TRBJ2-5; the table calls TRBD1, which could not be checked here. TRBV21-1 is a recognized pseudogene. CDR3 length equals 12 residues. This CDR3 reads CASRDSEETQYF. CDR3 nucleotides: TGTGCCAGTCGGGACAGCGAAGAGACCCAGTACTTC.

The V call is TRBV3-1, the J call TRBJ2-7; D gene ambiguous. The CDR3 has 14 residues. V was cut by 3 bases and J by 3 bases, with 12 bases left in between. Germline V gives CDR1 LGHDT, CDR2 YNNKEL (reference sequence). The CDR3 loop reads CASSHRRPHYEQYV. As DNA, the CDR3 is TGTGCCAGCAGCCATCGCCGACCTCACTACGAGCAGTACGTC.

Here the CDR3 DNA reads TGTGCCAGCGGGAGAGGGAGTCAAGAGACCCAGTACTTC. Amino acids: CASGRGSQETQYF. The chain is built from TRBV6-5 and TRBJ2-5, with D perhaps matching TRBD2 (5 bases). Germline V gives CDR1 MNHEY, CDR2 SVGAGI. V dropped 8 bases and J dropped 2 bases, with 12 bases sitting between them. The CDR3 contains 13 residues.

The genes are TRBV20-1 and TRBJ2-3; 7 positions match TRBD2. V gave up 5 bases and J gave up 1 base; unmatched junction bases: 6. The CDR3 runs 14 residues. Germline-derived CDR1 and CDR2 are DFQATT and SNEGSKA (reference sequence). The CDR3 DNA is TGCAGTGCTCTCCGGGAGGAGGGCACAGATACGCAGTATTTT. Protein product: CSALREEGTDTQYF.

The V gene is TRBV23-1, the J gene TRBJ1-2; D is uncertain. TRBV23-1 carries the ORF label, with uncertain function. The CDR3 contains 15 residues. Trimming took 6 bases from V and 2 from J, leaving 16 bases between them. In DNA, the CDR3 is TGCGCCAGCAGCCTCGAGGGAGAACCAAACTATGGCTACACCTTC. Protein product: CASSLEGEPNYGYTF.

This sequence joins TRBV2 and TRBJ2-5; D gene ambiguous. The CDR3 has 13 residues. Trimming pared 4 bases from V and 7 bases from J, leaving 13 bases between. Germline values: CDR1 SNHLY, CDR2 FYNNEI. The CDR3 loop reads CASSGARMGTQYF. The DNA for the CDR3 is TGTGCCAGCAGTGGTGCCAGAATGGGGACCCAGTACTTC.

CDR3 DNA sequence: TGCAGTGCTAGAGATCTCCGTGGCGGGAGCTCCTACAATGAGCAGTTCTTC. Protein sequence: CSARDLRGGSSYNEQFF. The chain uses TRBV20-1 and TRBJ2-1, with 7 bases aligning to TRBD2. This CDR3 is built from 17 residues. Germline V gene sequence: CDR1 DFQATT, CDR2 SNEGSKA (reference sequence). V was pared by 0 bases and J by 0 bases, with 8 bases of the junction left unmatched.

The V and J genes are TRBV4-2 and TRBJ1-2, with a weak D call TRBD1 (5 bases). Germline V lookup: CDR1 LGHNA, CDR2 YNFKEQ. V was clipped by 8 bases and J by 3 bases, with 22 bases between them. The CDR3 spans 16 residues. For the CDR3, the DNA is TGTGCCAGCCATCCCCCCGGGACGGAGGGGCACTATGGCTACACCTTC. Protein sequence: CASHPPGTEGHYGYTF.

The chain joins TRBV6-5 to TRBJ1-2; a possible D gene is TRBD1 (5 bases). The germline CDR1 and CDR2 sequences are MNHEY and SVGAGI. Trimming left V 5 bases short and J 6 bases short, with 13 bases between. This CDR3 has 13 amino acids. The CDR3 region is CASSRTAGHGYTF. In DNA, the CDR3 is TGTGCCAGCAGTCGGACCGCGGGGCATGGCTACACCTTC.

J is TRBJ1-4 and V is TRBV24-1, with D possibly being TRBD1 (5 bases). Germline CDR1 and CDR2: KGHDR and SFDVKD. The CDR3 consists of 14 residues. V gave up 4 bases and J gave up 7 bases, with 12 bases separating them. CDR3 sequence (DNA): TGTGCCACCAGTGACGTCGGGACCGTTGAAAAACTGTTTTTT. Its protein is CATSDVGTVEKLFF.